The 18 T cell receptor beta chains given below trace back to one sample, sequenced in a study of cytomegalovirus exposure and HLA in healthy donors. The study ran its PCR with 60 Vbeta and 13 Jbeta primers. Assay used: immunoSEQ multiplex PCR; TCRdb lists only in-frame clones, some missing. The sample has about 200,000 clones, about 70% seen once. Material: PBMCs. The receptors shown here come from a woman aged 25 to 45 in good health and CMV-seronegative.

The chain combines TRBV19 with TRBJ1-4; no clear D gene. The CDR3 extends over 17 amino acids. Trimming stripped 6 bases from V and 1 base from J, with 18 bases between. Per germline, CDR1 LNHDA and CDR2 SQIVND (reference sequence). CDR3 in DNA: TGTGCCAGTAGGTTTCGGAGCGAGGGAGTAACTAATGAAAAACTGTTTTTT. Protein sequence: CASRFRSEGVTNEKLFF.

The V call is TRBV4-1, the J call TRBJ2-7; D is unclear. This CDR3 region has 16 residues. Germline CDR1 and CDR2: MGHRA and YSYEKL. Between the trimmed V and J ends, which lost 0 bases and 0 bases, there was a span of 12 bases. The CDR3 loop reads CASSQEVAISSYEQYF. CDR3 in DNA: TGCGCCAGCAGCCAAGAAGTGGCCATCAGCTCCTACGAGCAGTACTTC.

Concerning this clone itself: The sample has other DNA sequences that encode this CDR3 too. The J gene is TRBJ2-5, the V gene TRBV19; 7 bases agree with TRBD1. CDR3 length: 16 amino acids. From germline, CDR1 is LNHDA and CDR2 SQIVND (reference sequence). Unmatched junction bases numbered 8, after V lost 2 bases and J lost 2 bases. The CDR3 is CASSINTGQVQETQYF. CDR3 nucleotide sequence: TGTGCCAGTAGTATAAACACAGGACAGGTACAAGAGACCCAGTACTTC.

The V and J genes are TRBV5-5 and TRBJ1-2; possible D gene TRBD1, 5 bases. Trimming pared 0 bases from V and 1 base from J, leaving 16 bases between. CDR1 is SGHKS, CDR2 YYEKEE, per germline (reference sequence). The CDR3 has 17 residues. The CDR3 DNA reads as TGTGCCAGCAGCTTGGCGGCAGGGCAGGGAAATAACTATGGCTACACCTTC. Translated: CASSLAAGQGNNYGYTF. Based on the CDR3 plus reference TRBV5-5 and TRBJ1-2, the full variable domain is DAGVTQSPTHLIKTRGQQVTLRCSPISGHKSVSWYQQVLGQGPQFIFQYYEKEERGRGNFPDRFSARQFPNYSSELNVNALLLGDSALYLCASSLAAGQGNNYGYTFGSGTRLTVV.

This clone appeared a few times. V gene TRBV6-1 combines with J gene TRBJ1-5, with D possibly being TRBD1 (6 bases). The V and J ends lost 5 bases and 4 bases respectively, with 12 bases between them. This CDR3 contains 14 residues. Germline values: CDR1 MNHNS, CDR2 SASEGT. The CDR3 spells CASSPRTENQPQHF. The CDR3 region has the DNA TGTGCCAGCAGTCCTAGGACAGAGAATCAGCCCCAGCATTTT.

This clone was counted only a few times. The chain links TRBV2 to TRBJ2-7; tentatively, D is TRBD1 (6 bases). CDR3 length: 13 residues. The V end was cut by 3 bases, the J end by 4 bases, with 10 bases between. The germline gives CDR1 SNHLY, CDR2 FYNNEI. The DNA for the CDR3 is TGTGCCAGCAGTGAGGACAGTGTATACGAGCAGTACTTC. Amino acids: CASSEDSVYEQYF.

The V gene is TRBV19, the J gene TRBJ1-2, with 7 nucleotides matching TRBD1. CDR3 length: 14 residues. Germline-derived CDR1 and CDR2 are LNHDA and SQIVND (reference sequence). With 6 bases clipped from V and 2 bases from J, the junction kept 6 bases outside the gene matches. The chain's CDR3 is CASSLSRGNYGYTF. The CDR3 nucleotides read TGTGCCAGTAGCCTCTCCAGGGGGAACTATGGCTACACCTTC. Filled out from reference TRBV19 and TRBJ1-2, the complete variable domain reads DGGITQSPKYLFRKEGQNVTLSCEQNLNHDAMYWYRQDPGQGLRLIYYSQIVNDFQKGDIAEGYSVSREKKESFPLTVTSAQKNPTAFYLCASSLSRGNYGYTFGSGTRLTVV.

The V and J genes are TRBV18 and TRBJ2-7, with D possibly TRBD1 on 6 matching bases. CDR3 length: 15 residues. The V and J ends lost 3 bases and 0 bases respectively, with 12 bases between them. Germline values: CDR1 KGHSH, CDR2 LQKENI. The CDR3 DNA follows: TGTGCCAGCTCACCGGGAACGGACAGCTCCTACGAGCAGTACTTC. Amino acids: CASSPGTDSSYEQYF.

The V and J genes are TRBV29-1 and TRBJ1-1, with D possibly being TRBD1 (5 bases). Trimming pared 4 bases from V and 5 bases from J, leaving 11 bases between. Per germline, CDR1 SQVTM and CDR2 ANQGSEA. The CDR3 totals 12 residues. The CDR3 is CSVGGLRTEAFF. The CDR3 nucleotides are TGCAGCGTTGGGGGCCTGAGAACTGAAGCTTTCTTT.

This chain joins TRBV9 and TRBJ1-1, with no clear D. CDR3 length: 14 amino acids. With 0 bases removed from V and 3 bases from J, the gap between germline ends came to 9 bases. The germline gives CDR1 SGDLS, CDR2 YYNGEE. CDR3 nucleotides: TGTGCCAGCAGCGTAGTTTACGGAGACACTGAAGCTTTCTTT. Translated, it gives CASSVVYGDTEAFF.

The chain couples TRBV19 to TRBJ2-5; possibly TRBD1 for D (5 bases). Germline V gene lookup returns CDR1 LNHDA and CDR2 SQIVND (reference sequence). With 8 bases removed from V and 5 bases from J, the gap between germline ends came to 15 bases. There are 13 residues in the CDR3. The chain's CDR3 is CASSPGPMETQYF. Here the CDR3 DNA reads TGTGCCAGTTCGCCAGGGCCTATGGAGACCCAGTACTTC.

The chain employs TRBV21-1 and TRBJ2-1; TRBD2 was called by the table and not checked on the DNA. TRBV21-1 is termed a pseudogene. This CDR3 is built from 17 residues. This chain's CDR3 is CASSHRTSGRSYNEQFF. DNA of the CDR3: TGTGCCAGCAGCCATCGGACTAGCGGGAGGTCATACAATGAGCAGTTCTTC.

The J gene is TRBJ1-2, the V gene TRBV19, with unresolved D. This CDR3 contains 12 residues. Trimming took 5 bases from V and 3 from J, leaving 7 bases between them. In germline, CDR1 is LNHDA, CDR2 SQIVND (reference sequence). CDR3 bases: TGTGCCAGTAGTCCCAGTTACTATGGCTACACCTTC. This gives the protein CASSPSYYGYTF.

This clone was seen a handful of times. The CDR3 region is CASSARDSTNYEQYF. The CDR3 DNA reads TGTGCCAGCAGCGCGAGGGATTCAACGAACTACGAGCAGTACTTC. The chain recombines TRBV7-9 with TRBJ2-7, with D perhaps matching TRBD2 (5 bases). CDR1 is SEHNR, CDR2 FQNEAQ, per germline (reference sequence). V lost 5 bases, J lost 3 bases, and 17 bases lay in between. The CDR3 has 15 amino acids.

This chain joins TRBV2 and TRBJ2-3, with 7 nucleotides matching TRBD2. With V trimmed by 3 bases and J by 7 bases, 7 bases remained unmatched. CDR3 length: 14 residues. Germline V lookup: CDR1 SNHLY, CDR2 FYNNEI. This CDR3 is CASSDTSAAHTQYF. The CDR3 nucleotides are TGTGCCAGCAGTGATACTAGCGCGGCTCATACGCAGTATTTT.

This rearrangement joins TRBV18 to TRBJ2-1; a possible D gene is TRBD1 (6 bases). The CDR3 spans 14 residues. Germline lookup yields CDR1 KGHSH and CDR2 LQKENI. V was trimmed by 2 bases and J by 8 bases, leaving 13 bases between them. The CDR3 nucleotides are TGTGCCAGCTCACCAACAGGGATTGACTATGAGCAGTTCTTC. It yields the protein CASSPTGIDYEQFF.

CDR3 region: CSVDLGVSGANVLTF. The CDR3, as DNA: TGCAGCGTTGATTTAGGGGTCTCTGGGGCCAACGTCCTGACTTTC. This sequence joins TRBV29-1 and TRBJ2-6; D might be TRBD1 (5 bases). The CDR3 sequence is 15 residues long. Germline lookup yields CDR1 SQVTM and CDR2 ANQGSEA. V lost 3 bases to trimming and J lost 0 bases, with 9 bases between them.

As regards this clone: A read error is likely, as this CDR3 ends without the conserved phenylalanine or tryptophan. The rearrangement links TRBV5-1 to TRBJ1-2; 7 bases line up with TRBD1. The CDR3 covers 15 residues. V was pared by 4 bases and J by 6 bases, with 12 bases of the junction left unmatched. Germline loops: CDR1 SGHRS, CDR2 YFSETQ. The DNA for the CDR3 is TGCGCCAGCAGCCTGACCTCCGGGACAGTAAATGGCTACACCCTC. This sequence encodes CASSLTSGTVNGYTL.